The clone carrying this T cell receptor beta chain came up many times. The antigen is undetermined. This sample was taken from a study of molecular identifiers for immune sequencing clone quantification. Whole-study findings and limits: Identical TCR molecules can share a barcode, and this sharing could underestimate highly expanded clone sizes.

Germline V CDR1 and CDR2: SEHNR, FQNEAQ (reference sequence). With 7 bases removed from V and 0 bases from J, the gap between germline ends came to 13 bases. The CDR3 covers 15 residues. With listed TCR primers and previously described methods, bulk TCR libraries were prepared. Each CDR3 protein is one row after TCRdb ran MiXCR on the PCR reads. The sample shows around 40,000 distinct CDR3 sequences, roughly 19% of them seen only once. The chain links TRBV7-9 to TRBJ2-1, with a weak D call TRBD2 (5 bases). The sequence was obtained from a human donor in good health. Some libraries in this study had Jurkat cell RNA spiked in. The material sequenced was naive CD8+ T cells from blood, with Jurkat cell RNA spiked in. The subset denotes: FACS-sorted CD8+CD4-CCR7+CD45RA+ naive T cells. Here the CDR3 reads CASIRGQNSYNEQFF. The CDR3 DNA is TGTGCCAGCATAAGAGGGCAGAACTCCTACAATGAGCAGTTCTTC.